This T cell receptor beta chain was found in a study of naive and memory T cell subsets. The beta constant-region primer was an equimolar mix of two oligonucleotides covering TRBC1 and TRBC2. One entry per CDR3 protein, called by TCRdb with MiXCR from the UMI-ligation and nested PCR reads. The profile shows about 85,000 distinct CDR3 sequences, under 15% of them singletons. The table lists this clonotype with a few counts. Germline CDR1 GTSNPN, CDR2 SVGIG (reference sequence). The CDR3 is 11 amino acids. V lost 3 bases, J lost 5 bases, and 5 bases lay in between. Sequencing was performed on central memory CD4+ T cells from blood. This clonotype was sampled from a human donor in good health. The chain employs TRBV30 and TRBJ2-1, with no clear D. DNA for the CDR3: TGTGCCTGGAGAGGGAACAATGAGCAGTTCTTC. Translated, it gives CAWRGNNEQFF.